The 9 T cell receptor beta chains presented below share a single source sample, sequenced in a study of T cells expressing NK-cell markers. Using the 5' RACE reads, TCRdb records one entry per CDR3 protein without DNA. This sample's table has roughly 430,000 distinct CDR3 sequences. The sequenced material came from blood T cells: a sorted CD56 or NKG2C T cell subset, CD4+ or CD8+ T cells, or bulk PBMC T cells (not recorded which). These receptors all stem from a woman aged 18-70 years in good health.

This chain joins TRBV10-3 and TRBJ1-2. This CDR3 has 13 amino acids. Germline V gives CDR1 ENHRY, CDR2 SYGVKD. CDR3 protein: CAISESAAYGYTF.

The chain uses TRBV4-3 and TRBJ2-1. CDR3 size: 15 residues. Per the germline V gene, CDR1 is LGHNA and CDR2 is YSLEER. CDR3 sequence reads: CASSQDEVAYNEQFF.

The chain uses TRBV3-1 and TRBJ2-2; TCRdb's D call, TRBD2, is unchecked because there is no DNA. CDR3 length equals 16 residues. CDR1 and CDR2 (germline): LGHDT, YNNKEL (reference sequence). CDR3 sequence reads: CASSQDRALRAGELFF.

The chain joins TRBV28 to TRBJ2-7; TCRdb outputs TRBD2, but without DNA this stays unchecked. Germline loops: CDR1 MDHEN, CDR2 SYDVKM. CDR3 length: 14 residues. The CDR3: CASSLKRGPYEQYF. The whole variable domain, remainder taken from reference TRBV28 and TRBJ2-7, is DVKVTQSSRYLVKRTGEKVFLECVQDMDHENMFWYRQDPGLGLRLIYFSYDVKMKEKGDIPEGYSVSREKKERFSLILESASTNQTSMYLCASSLKRGPYEQYFGPGTRLTVT.

The V call is TRBV12-3 or TRBV12-4, the J call TRBJ2-3; TCRdb gives TRBD2 as the D gene, but with no DNA this cannot be confirmed. The CDR3 length is 16 residues. This CDR3 is CASSLGTSGVTDTQYF.

V is TRBV20-1 and J is TRBJ2-2; TCRdb indicates TRBD1, and absent DNA this call remains unverified. This CDR3 comprises 14 residues. Germline assignment: CDR1 DFQATT and CDR2 SNEGSKA (reference sequence). This CDR3 reads CSATDRGTTGELFF.

The gene calls are TRBV29-1 and TRBJ2-3. The CDR3 covers 13 residues. Per germline, CDR1 SQVTM and CDR2 ANQGSEA. Here the CDR3 reads CNIFRASADTQYF.

The chain combines TRBV27 with TRBJ2-1; TCRdb gives TRBD2 as the D gene, but with no DNA this cannot be confirmed. This CDR3 spans 16 amino acids. CDR1 and CDR2 from the germline V gene are MNHEY and SMNVEV (reference sequence). The CDR3: CASSLSSGTATNEQFF.

The rearrangement links TRBV12-3 or TRBV12-4 to TRBJ1-5; TCRdb reports TRBD1, a call that lacks DNA to check it against. The CDR3 runs 15 residues. The CDR3 is CASSLGGTLDQPQHF.